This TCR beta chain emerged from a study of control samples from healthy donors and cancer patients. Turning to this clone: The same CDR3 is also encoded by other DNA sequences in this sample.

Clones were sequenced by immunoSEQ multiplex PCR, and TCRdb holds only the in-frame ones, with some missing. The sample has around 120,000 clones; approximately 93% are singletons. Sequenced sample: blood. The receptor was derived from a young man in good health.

CDR3 nucleotide sequence: TGTGCCAGCAGCTTAGGTACAGGGAGAGGCTACACCTTC. Encoded protein: CASSLGTGRGYTF. The chain is built from TRBV5-4 and TRBJ1-2; D perhaps matches TRBD1 (6 bases). Germline lookup yields CDR1 SGHNT and CDR2 YYREEE (reference sequence). The CDR3 spans 13 residues. The V end lost 2 bases, the J end lost 8 bases, and 13 bases lay between the germline ends. Using reference TRBV5-4 and TRBJ1-2 for the parts outside the CDR3, the full variable domain is ETGVTQSPTHLIKTRGQQVTLRCSSQSGHNTVSWYQQALGQGPQFIFQYYREEENGRGNFPPRFSGLQFPNYSSELNVNALELDDSALYLCASSLGTGRGYTFGSGTRLTVV.